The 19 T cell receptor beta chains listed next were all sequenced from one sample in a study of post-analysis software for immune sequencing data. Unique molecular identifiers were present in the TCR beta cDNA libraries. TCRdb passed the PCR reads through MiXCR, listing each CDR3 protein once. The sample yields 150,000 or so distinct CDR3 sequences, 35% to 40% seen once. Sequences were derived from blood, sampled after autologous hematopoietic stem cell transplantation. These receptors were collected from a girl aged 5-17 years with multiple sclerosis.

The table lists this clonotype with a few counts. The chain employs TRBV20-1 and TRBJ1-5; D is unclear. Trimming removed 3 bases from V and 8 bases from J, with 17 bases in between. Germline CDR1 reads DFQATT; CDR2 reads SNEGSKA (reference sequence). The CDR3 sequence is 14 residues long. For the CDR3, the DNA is TGCAGTGCTAGGCCCCCGGAGAACGGCAAGCCCCAGCATTTT. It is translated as CSARPPENGKPQHF.

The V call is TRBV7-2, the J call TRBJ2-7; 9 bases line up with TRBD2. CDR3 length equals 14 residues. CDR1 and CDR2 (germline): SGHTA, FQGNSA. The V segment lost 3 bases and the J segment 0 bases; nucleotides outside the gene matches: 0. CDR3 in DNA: TGTGCCAGCAGCTTTAGCGGGGGCTCCTACGAGCAGTACTTC. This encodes CASSFSGGSYEQYF.

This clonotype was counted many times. CDR3 residues: CASSLAVNEQFF. CDR3 nucleotide sequence: TGCGCCAGCAGCTTAGCGGTGAATGAGCAGTTCTTC. V usage is TRBV5-1 and J usage is TRBJ2-1; a possible D gene is TRBD2 (5 bases). Trimming shortened V by 2 bases and J by 7 bases, and 7 bases separated the two germline ends. CDR3 length: 12 amino acids. Per the germline V gene, CDR1 is SGHRS and CDR2 is YFSETQ.

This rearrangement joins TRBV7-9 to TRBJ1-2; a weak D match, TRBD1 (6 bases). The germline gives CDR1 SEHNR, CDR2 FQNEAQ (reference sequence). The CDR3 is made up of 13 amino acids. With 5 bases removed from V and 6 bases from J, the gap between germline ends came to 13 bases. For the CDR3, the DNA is TGTGCCAGCAGCCCGGCGGCAGGGGATGGCTACACCTTC. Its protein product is CASSPAAGDGYTF.

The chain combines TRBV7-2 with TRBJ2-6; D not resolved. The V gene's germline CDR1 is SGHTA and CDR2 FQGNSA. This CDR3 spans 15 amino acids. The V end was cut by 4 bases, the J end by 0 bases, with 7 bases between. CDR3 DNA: TGTGCCAGCAGCTCCGTCCCCTCTGGGGCCAACGTCCTGACTTTC. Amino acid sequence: CASSSVPSGANVLTF.

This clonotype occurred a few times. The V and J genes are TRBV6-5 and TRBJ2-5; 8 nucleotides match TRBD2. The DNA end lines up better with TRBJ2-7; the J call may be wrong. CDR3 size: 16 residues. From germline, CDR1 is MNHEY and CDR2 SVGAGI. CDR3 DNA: TGTGCCAGCAGTCCACAGCGGGGGAATTCACCGTACGAGCAGTACTTC. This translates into CASSPQRGNSPYEQYF.

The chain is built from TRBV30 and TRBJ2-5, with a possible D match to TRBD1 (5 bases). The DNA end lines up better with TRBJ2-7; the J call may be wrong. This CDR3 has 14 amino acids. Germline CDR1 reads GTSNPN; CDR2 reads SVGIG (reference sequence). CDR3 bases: TGTGCCTGGATACGGGCCCGCTGGGGCGACGAGCAGTACTTC. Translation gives CAWIRARWGDEQYF.

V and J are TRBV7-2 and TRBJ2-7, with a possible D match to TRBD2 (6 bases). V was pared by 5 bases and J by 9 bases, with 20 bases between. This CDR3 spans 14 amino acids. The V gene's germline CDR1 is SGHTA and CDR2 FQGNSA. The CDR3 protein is CASSPGGESAAQYF. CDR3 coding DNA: TGTGCCAGCAGCCCCGGGGGAGAGTCGGCGGCGCAGTACTTC.

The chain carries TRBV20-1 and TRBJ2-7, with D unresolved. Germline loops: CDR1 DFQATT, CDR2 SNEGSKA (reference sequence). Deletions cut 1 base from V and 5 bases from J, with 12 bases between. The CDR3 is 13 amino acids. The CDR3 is CSARGQSANEQYF. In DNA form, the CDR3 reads TGCAGTGCTAGAGGCCAATCCGCTAACGAGCAGTACTTC.

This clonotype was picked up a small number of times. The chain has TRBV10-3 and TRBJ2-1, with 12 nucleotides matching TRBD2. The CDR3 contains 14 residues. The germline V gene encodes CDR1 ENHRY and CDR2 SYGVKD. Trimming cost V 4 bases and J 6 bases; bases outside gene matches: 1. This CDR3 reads CAISGTSGANEQFF. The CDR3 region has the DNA TGTGCCATCAGTGGGACTAGCGGGGCCAATGAGCAGTTCTTC.

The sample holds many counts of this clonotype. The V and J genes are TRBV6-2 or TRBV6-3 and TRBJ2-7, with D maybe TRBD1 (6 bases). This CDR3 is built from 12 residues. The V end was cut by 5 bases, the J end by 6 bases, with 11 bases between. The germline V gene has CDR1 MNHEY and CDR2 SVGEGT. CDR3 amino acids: CASSNRDIEQYF. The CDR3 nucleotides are TGTGCCAGCAGTAACCGGGACATCGAGCAGTACTTC.

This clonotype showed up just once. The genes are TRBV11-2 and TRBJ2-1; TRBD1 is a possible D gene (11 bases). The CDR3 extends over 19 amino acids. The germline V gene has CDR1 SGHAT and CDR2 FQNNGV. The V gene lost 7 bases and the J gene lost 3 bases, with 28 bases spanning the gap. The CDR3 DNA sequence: TGTGCCAGCATCTTGTGGGGGACAGGGGGGACTAGCGACTACAATGAGCAGTTCTTC. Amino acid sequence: CASILWGTGGTSDYNEQFF.

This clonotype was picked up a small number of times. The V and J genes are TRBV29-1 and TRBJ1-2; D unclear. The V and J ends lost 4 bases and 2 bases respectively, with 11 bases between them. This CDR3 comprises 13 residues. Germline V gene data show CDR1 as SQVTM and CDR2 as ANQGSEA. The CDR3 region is CSVAGGSNYGYTF. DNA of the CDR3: TGCAGCGTTGCGGGCGGCTCAAACTATGGCTACACCTTC.

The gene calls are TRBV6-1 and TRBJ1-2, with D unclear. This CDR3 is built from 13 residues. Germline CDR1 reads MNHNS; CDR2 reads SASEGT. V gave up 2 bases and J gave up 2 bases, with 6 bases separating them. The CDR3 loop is CASSERKNYGYTF. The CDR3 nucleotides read TGTGCCAGCAGTGAACGGAAGAACTATGGCTACACCTTC.

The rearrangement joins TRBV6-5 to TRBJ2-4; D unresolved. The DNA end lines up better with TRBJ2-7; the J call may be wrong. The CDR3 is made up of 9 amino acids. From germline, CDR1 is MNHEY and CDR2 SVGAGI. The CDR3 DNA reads TGTGCCAGCAGTTACGAGCAGTACTTC. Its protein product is CASSYEQYF.

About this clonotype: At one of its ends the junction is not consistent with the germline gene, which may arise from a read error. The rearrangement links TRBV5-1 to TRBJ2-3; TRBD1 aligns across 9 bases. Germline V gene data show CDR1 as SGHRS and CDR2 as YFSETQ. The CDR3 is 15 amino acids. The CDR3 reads CANSLQGASTDTQYF. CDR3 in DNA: TGCGCCAACAGCTTACAGGGGGCAAGCACAGATACGCAGTATTTT.

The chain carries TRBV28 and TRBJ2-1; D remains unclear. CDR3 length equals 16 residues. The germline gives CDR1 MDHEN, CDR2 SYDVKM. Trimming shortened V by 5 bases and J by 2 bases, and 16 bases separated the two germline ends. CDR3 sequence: CASSSASVDPYNEQFF. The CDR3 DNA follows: TGTGCCAGCAGTAGTGCAAGTGTCGACCCCTACAATGAGCAGTTCTTC.

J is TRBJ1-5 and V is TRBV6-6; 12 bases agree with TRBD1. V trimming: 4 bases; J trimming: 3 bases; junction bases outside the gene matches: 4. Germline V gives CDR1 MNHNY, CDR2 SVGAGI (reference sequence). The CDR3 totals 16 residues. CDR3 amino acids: CASSFPGQGANQPQHF. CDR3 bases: TGTGCCAGCAGTTTCCCGGGACAGGGGGCCAATCAGCCCCAGCATTTT.

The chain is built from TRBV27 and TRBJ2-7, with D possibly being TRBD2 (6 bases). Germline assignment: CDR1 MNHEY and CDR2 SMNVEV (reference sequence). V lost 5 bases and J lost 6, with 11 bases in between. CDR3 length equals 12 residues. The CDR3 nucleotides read TGTGCCAGCAGTCTGCCGGGGGTCGAGCAGTACTTC. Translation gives CASSLPGVEQYF.